Presented here are 3 T cell receptor beta chains from one specimen sequenced in a study of PD-1 blockade in classical Hodgkin lymphoma. The time point here: cycle 4 day 1 (C4D1), after five to seven weeks of nivolumab. No patient escaped relapse after autologous stem cell transplantation, and brentuximab vedotin exposure varied. Generated by immunoSEQ multiplex PCR, the TCRdb table keeps only in-frame clones and is missing some. The sample has 15,000 to 25,000 clones, more than 75% seen once. Sequenced here: peripheral blood mononuclear cells (PBMCs), sampled before the fourth cycle of nivolumab. These receptors were taken from a human donor with classical Hodgkin lymphoma.

The chain is built from TRBV5-1 and TRBJ1-4; D is undetermined. Trimming took 1 base from V and 5 from J, leaving 12 bases between them. Per germline, CDR1 SGHRS and CDR2 YFSETQ. The CDR3 length is 15 residues. This chain's CDR3 is CASSLTPGINEKLFF. In nucleotides, the CDR3 is TGCGCCAGCAGCTTGACCCCGGGGATAAATGAAAAACTGTTTTTT.

Written as DNA, the CDR3 is TGTGCCAGCAGCCCGAGAATTAGGCGGGGGGGCCGCGGCACAGATACGCAGTATTTT. Residues: CASSPRIRRGGRGTDTQYF. The chain has TRBV11-2 and TRBJ2-3, with 9 nucleotides matching TRBD2. V shed 5 bases and J 1 base; nucleotides not matched to a gene: 16. From germline, CDR1 is SGHAT and CDR2 FQNNGV. This CDR3 has 19 amino acids.

V is TRBV5-1 and J is TRBJ2-2; no clear D gene. The V gene lost 0 bases and the J gene lost 5 bases, with 5 bases spanning the gap. The CDR3 sequence is 13 residues long. CDR1 is SGHRS and CDR2 is YFSETQ in the germline V gene. CDR3 residues: CASSLDRTGELFF. Written as DNA, the CDR3 is TGCGCCAGCAGCTTGGACCGGACCGGGGAGCTGTTTTTT. The variable domain in full, completed from reference TRBV5-1 and TRBJ2-2, reads KAGVTQTPRYLIKTRGQQVTLSCSPISGHRSVSWYQQTPGQGLQFLFEYFSETQRNKGNFPGRFSGRQFSNSRSEMNVSTLELGDSALYLCASSLDRTGELFFGEGSRLTVL.